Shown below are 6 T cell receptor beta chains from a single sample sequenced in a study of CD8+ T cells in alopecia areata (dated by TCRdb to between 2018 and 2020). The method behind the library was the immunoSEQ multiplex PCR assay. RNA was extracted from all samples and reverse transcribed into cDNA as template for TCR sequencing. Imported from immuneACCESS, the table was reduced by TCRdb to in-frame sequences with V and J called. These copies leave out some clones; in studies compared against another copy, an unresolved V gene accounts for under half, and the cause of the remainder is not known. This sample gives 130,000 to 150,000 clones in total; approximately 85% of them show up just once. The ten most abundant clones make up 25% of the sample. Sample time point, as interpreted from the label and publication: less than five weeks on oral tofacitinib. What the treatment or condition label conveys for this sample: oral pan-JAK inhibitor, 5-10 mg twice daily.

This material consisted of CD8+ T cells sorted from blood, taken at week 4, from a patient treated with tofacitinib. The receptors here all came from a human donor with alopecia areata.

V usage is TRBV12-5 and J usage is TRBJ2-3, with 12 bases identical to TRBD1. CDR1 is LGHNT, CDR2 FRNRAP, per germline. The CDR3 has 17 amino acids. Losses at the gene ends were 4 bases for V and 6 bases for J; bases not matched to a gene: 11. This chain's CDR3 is CASGWSRDRGLLDTQYF. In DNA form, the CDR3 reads TGTGCTAGTGGTTGGAGCCGGGACAGGGGGCTTTTGGATACGCAGTATTTT. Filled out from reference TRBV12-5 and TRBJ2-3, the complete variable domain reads DARVTQTPRHKVTEMGQEVTMRCQPILGHNTVFWYRQTMMQGLELLAYFRNRAPLDDSGMPKDRFSAEMPDATLATLKIQPSEPRDSAVYFCASGWSRDRGLLDTQYFGPGTRLTVL.

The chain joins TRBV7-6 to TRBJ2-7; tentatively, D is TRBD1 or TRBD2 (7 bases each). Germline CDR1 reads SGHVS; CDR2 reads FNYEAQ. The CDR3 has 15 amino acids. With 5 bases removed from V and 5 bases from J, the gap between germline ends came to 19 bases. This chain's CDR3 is CASSPRQGGVDEQYF. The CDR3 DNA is TGTGCCAGCAGCCCCCGACAGGGAGGGGTAGACGAGCAGTACTTC.

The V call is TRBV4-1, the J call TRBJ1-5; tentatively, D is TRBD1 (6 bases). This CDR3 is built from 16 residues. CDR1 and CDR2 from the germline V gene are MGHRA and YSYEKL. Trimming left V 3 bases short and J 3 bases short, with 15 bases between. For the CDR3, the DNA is TGCGCCAGCAGCCAGGGAGGACAGTACGACAATCAGCCCCAGCATTTT. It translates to CASSQGGQYDNQPQHF.

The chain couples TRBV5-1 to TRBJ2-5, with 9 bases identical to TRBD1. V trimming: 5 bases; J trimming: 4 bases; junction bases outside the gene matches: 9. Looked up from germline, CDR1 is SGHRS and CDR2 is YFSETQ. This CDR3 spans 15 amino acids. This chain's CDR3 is CASRSDGTGLETQYF. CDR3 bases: TGCGCCAGCAGGTCCGACGGGACAGGGTTAGAGACCCAGTACTTC.

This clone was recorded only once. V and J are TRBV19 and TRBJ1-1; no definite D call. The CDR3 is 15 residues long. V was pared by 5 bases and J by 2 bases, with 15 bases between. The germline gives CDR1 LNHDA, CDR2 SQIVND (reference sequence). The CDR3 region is CASSPREPGNTEAFF. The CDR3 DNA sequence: TGTGCCAGTAGTCCCAGAGAACCAGGAAACACTGAAGCTTTCTTT.

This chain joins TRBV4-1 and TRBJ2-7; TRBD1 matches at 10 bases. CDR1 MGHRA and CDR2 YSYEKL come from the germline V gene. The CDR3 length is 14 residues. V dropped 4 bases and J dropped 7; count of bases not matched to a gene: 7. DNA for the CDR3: TGCGCCAGCAGCCGGTCGGGACAGGGGAAGGAGCAGTACTTC. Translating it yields CASSRSGQGKEQYF.